The 8 T cell receptor beta chains in this list originate from one sample, sequenced in a study of OX40 agonist ivuxolimab in advanced cancers. Sequencing used immunoSEQ multiplex PCR; TCRdb keeps in-frame clones, though not all of them. The table includes about 63,000 clones, roughly nine tenths detected once. Sequenced here: CD4+ or CD8+ T cells sorted from blood, sampled in a trial of the OX40 agonist ivuxolimab. The receptors shown here come from an adult with an advanced solid tumor such as melanoma, head and neck, liver or kidney cancer.

V is TRBV7-2 and J is TRBJ1-2, with D uncertain. Trimming pared 4 bases from V and 2 bases from J, leaving 8 bases between. The CDR3 is 13 residues long. From germline, CDR1 is SGHTA and CDR2 FQGNSA. CDR3 sequence reads: CASSSATNYGYTF. DNA for the CDR3: TGTGCCAGCAGCTCGGCAACCAACTATGGCTACACCTTC.

This chain links TRBV30 with TRBJ2-7; 8 bases map to TRBD1. The ends lost 4 bases at V and 2 bases at J; junction bases unmatched: 4. The germline gives CDR1 GTSNPN, CDR2 SVGIG (reference sequence). CDR3 length: 13 amino acids. CDR3 in amino acids: CAWKQGVTYEQYF. For the CDR3, the DNA is TGTGCCTGGAAACAGGGGGTCACCTACGAGCAGTACTTC. Using reference TRBV30 and TRBJ2-7 for the parts outside the CDR3, the full variable domain is SQTIHQWPATLVQPVGSPLSLECTVEGTSNPNLYWYRQAAGRGLQLLFYSVGIGQISSEVPQNLSASRPQDRQFILSSKKLLLSDSGFYLCAWKQGVTYEQYFGPGTRLTVT.

This clone is a singleton in its sample. This chain connects TRBV7-2 to TRBJ1-1, with unresolved D. Deletions cut 3 bases from V and 1 base from J, with 9 bases between. The CDR3 runs 14 residues. Germline V gene lookup returns CDR1 SGHTA and CDR2 FQGNSA. CDR3 in DNA: TGTGCCAGCAGCTTGCGGACGCAGAACACTGAAGCTTTCTTT. Translating it yields CASSLRTQNTEAFF.

The chain uses TRBV7-8 and TRBJ1-5; D is ambiguous. CDR3 length: 14 residues. V shed 5 bases and J shed 3 bases, with 11 bases lying between them. CDR1 and CDR2 from the germline V gene are SGHVS and FQNEAQ. The CDR3 nucleotides are TGTGCCAGCAGCCTCCAGCCGACCAATCAGCCCCAGCATTTT. It encodes CASSLQPTNQPQHF.

The chain combines TRBV30 with TRBJ2-2, with D uncertain. V lost 2 bases and J lost 3, with 4 bases in between. CDR1 and CDR2 (germline): GTSNPN, SVGIG (reference sequence). CDR3 length: 12 amino acids. The CDR3 region has the DNA TGTGCCTGGAGTTTGTACACCGGGGAGCTGTTTTTT. This gives the protein CAWSLYTGELFF.

This chain uses TRBV9 with TRBJ1-3; weak D call: TRBD1 (6 bases). The CDR3 is 15 amino acids. V lost 3 bases, J lost 2 bases, and 12 bases lay in between. Germline assignment: CDR1 SGDLS and CDR2 YYNGEE. The CDR3 nucleotides read TGTGCCAGCAGCGCAGGACAGAGAGCTGGAAACACCATATATTTT. It is translated as CASSAGQRAGNTIYF.

About this clone itself: The sample contains more than one DNA sequence encoding this CDR3. The chain is built from TRBV5-1 and TRBJ1-4; 7 bases line up with TRBD1. The germline CDR1 and CDR2 sequences are SGHRS and YFSETQ. After removal of 4 bases from V and 5 bases from J, the junction contained 5 bases not matched to a gene. There are 14 residues in the CDR3. CDR3 bases: TGCGCCAGCAGCCTTGGGACAGCGAATGAAAAACTGTTTTTT. Its translation: CASSLGTANEKLFF.

The V gene is TRBV18, the J gene TRBJ2-3, with D maybe TRBD1 (6 bases). V was shortened by 1 base and J by 1 base, with 9 bases between the two germline ends. CDR3 length: 15 residues. Per germline, CDR1 KGHSH and CDR2 LQKENI. The CDR3 DNA sequence: TGTGCCAGCTCACCACTACGACAGGGCACAGATACGCAGTATTTT. The encoded protein is CASSPLRQGTDTQYF. The entire variable domain, with the rest obtained from reference TRBV18 and TRBJ2-3, is as follows: NAGVMQNPRHLVRRRGQEARLRCSPMKGHSHVYWYRQLPEEGLKFMVYLQKENIIDESGMPKERFSAEFPKEGPSILRIQQVVRGDSAAYFCASSPLRQGTDTQYFGPGTRLTVL.